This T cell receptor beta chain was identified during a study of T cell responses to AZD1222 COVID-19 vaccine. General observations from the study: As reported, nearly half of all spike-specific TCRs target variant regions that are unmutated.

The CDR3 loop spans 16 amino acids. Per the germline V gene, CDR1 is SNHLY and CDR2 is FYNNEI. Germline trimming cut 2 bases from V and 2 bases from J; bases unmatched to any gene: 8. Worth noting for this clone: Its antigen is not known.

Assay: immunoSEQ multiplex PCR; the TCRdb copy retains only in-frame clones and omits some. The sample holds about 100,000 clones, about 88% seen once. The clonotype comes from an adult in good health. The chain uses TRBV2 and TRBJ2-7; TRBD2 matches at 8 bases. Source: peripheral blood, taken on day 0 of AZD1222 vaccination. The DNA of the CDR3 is TGTGCCAGCAGTGAACTAGGGGGACTAGGGACCTACGAGCAGTACTTC. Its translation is CASSELGGLGTYEQYF.